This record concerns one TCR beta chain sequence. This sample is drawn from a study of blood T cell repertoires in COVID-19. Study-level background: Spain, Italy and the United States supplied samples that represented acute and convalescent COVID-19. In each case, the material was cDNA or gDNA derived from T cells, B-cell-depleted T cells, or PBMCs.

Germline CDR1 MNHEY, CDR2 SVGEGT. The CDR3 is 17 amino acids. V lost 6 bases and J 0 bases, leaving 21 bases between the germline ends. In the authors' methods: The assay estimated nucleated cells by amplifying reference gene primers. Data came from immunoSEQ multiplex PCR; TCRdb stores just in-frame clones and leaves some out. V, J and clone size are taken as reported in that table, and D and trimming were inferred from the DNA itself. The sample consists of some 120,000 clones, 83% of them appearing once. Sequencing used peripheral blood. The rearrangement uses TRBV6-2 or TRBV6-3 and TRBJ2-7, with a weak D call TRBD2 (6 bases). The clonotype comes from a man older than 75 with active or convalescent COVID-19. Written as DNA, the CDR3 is TGTGCCAGCAGCCCATCGAAGTGGGACTCGAGCTCCTACGAGCAGTACTTC. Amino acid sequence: CASSPSKWDSSSYEQYF.